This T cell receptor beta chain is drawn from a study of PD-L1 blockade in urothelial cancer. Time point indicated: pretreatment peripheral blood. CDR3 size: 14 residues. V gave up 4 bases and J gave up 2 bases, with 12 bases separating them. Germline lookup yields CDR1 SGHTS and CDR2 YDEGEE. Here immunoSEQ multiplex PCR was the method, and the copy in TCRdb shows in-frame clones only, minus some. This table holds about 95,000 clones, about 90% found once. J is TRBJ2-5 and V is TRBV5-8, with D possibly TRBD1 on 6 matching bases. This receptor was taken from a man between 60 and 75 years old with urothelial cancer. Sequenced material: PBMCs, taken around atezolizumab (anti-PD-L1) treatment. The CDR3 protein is CASSPGQTQETQYF. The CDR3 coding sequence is TGTGCCAGCAGCCCTGGACAGACGCAAGAGACCCAGTACTTC.